One T cell receptor beta chain is described in this entry. The target antigen is unknown. A read error may produce the germline difference seen at one junction end. The entry originates in a study of blood T cells in healthy people across ages. Regarding the study as a whole: TCR beta diversity, measured per million T cells, fell in a roughly linear way with age. Naive and antigen-experienced cells were not separated, limiting conclusive comparison.

A second 7 to 11 cycle PCR used barcoded and J-beta primers. A template-switch adaptor that had 12 random nucleotides put a tag on each cDNA molecule. TCRdb used MiXCR to reprocess the 5' RACE reads, holding one entry per CDR3 protein. The table lists 650,000 to 800,000 distinct CDR3 sequences, around 52% of them singletons. CDR1 MNHNY and CDR2 SVGAGI come from the germline V gene (reference sequence). This CDR3 spans 14 amino acids. The chain links TRBV6-6 to TRBJ2-3, with unresolved D. Sequencing was done on a sample of blood. The TCR sequence derives from a woman of 80 years or more in good health. The CDR3, as DNA: TGTGCCAGCAGTCAAGACGGTGACGCAGATGCGCAGTATTTT. Its translation is CASSQDGDADAQYF.